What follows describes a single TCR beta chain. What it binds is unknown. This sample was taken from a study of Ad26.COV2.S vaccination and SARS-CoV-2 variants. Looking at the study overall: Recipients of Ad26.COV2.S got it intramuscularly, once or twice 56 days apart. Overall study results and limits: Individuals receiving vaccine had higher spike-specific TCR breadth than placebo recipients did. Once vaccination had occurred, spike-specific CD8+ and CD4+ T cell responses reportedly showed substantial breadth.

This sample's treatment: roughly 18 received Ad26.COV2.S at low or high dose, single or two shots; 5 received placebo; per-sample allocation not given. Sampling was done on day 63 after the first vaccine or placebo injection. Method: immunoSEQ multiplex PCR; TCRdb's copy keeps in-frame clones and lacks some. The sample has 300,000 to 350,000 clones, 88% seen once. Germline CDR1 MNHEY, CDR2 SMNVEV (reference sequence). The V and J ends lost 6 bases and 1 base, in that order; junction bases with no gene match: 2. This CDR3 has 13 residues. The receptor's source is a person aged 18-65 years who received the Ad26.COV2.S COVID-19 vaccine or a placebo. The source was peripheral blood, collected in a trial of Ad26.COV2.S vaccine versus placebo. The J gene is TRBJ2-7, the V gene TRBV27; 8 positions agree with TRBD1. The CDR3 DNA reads TGTGCCAGCAGCCGGGACAGGTCCTACGAGCAGTACTTC. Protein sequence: CASSRDRSYEQYF.